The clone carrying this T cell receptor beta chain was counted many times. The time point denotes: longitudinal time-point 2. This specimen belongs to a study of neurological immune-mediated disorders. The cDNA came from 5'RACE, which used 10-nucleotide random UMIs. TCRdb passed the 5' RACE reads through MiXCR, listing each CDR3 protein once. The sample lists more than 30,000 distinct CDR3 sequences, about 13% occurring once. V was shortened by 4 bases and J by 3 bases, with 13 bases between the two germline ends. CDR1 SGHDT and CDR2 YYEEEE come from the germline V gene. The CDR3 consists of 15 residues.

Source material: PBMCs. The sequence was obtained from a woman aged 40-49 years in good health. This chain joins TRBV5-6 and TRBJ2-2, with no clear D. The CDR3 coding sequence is TGTGCCAGCAGCCGCGTGAGTTACCACACCGGGGAGCTGTTTTTT. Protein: CASSRVSYHTGELFF.